These 19 T cell receptor beta chains originate from one sample sequenced in a study of blood T cell repertoires in COVID-19 (dated by TCRdb to about 2020). The library relied on the immunoSEQ multiplex PCR assay. Held by TCRdb, this immuneACCESS table contains in-frame sequences only and omits some clones. Under half of the omission traces to an unresolved V gene where checked; the cause of the rest is unknown. The sample table lists about 190,000 clones, 70% to 90% of them with a count of one. The ten largest clones add up to less than 3.5% of the sample. The sample taken for sequencing was peripheral blood. These receptors were obtained from a woman aged 25 to 39 with active or convalescent COVID-19.

The chain links TRBV3-1 (or the pseudogene TRBV3-2) to TRBJ1-5; the D is unclear. V was cut by 0 bases and J by 2 bases, with 14 bases left in between. Germline V gene sequence: CDR1 LGHDT, CDR2 YNNKEL (reference sequence). The CDR3 length is 17 residues. Written as DNA, the CDR3 is TGTGCCAGCAGCCAAGAACCAGCCACCGGAGGCAATCAGCCCCAGCATTTT. It yields the protein CASSQEPATGGNQPQHF.

The chain recombines TRBV19 with TRBJ1-2; tentative D call: TRBD1 (6 bases). The CDR3 totals 16 residues. CDR1 LNHDA and CDR2 SQIVND come from the germline V gene (reference sequence). The V gene lost 5 bases and the J gene lost 1 base, with 17 bases spanning the gap. The CDR3 DNA follows: TGTGCCAGTAGTCTAAGGACAGACTACCATAACTATGGCTACACCTTC. Encoded protein: CASSLRTDYHNYGYTF.

V usage is TRBV6-6 and J usage is TRBJ1-5; the D gene is possibly TRBD1 (5 bases). This CDR3 is 15 amino acids long. Germline V lookup: CDR1 MNHNY, CDR2 SVGAGI (reference sequence). The V end was cut by 4 bases, the J end by 0 bases, with 10 bases between. The CDR3 DNA follows: TGTGCCAGCAGTTGGGGGGGGAATAGCAATCAGCCCCAGCATTTT. This translates into CASSWGGNSNQPQHF.

The chain carries TRBV18 and TRBJ1-1, with D maybe TRBD1 (5 bases). This CDR3 has 13 residues. The ends were cut back, 7 bases at V and 1 base at J, with 10 bases in the middle. Germline loops: CDR1 KGHSH, CDR2 LQKENI. DNA for the CDR3: TGTGCCAGCTTTCCTCAGGGGAACACTGAAGCTTTCTTT. Its translation: CASFPQGNTEAFF.

The rearrangement uses TRBV19 and TRBJ2-5; TRBD1 matches 11 bases. This CDR3 region has 17 residues. J was trimmed by 1 base and V by 5 bases; bases with no gene match: 9. The germline V gene has CDR1 LNHDA and CDR2 SQIVND (reference sequence). CDR3 protein: CASSPGTGGEGQETQYF. The CDR3 DNA reads as TGTGCCAGTAGTCCTGGGACAGGGGGAGAAGGCCAAGAGACCCAGTACTTC.

The chain links TRBV13 to TRBJ1-2, with 9 bases identical to TRBD1. The CDR3 loop spans 19 amino acids. Losses at the gene ends were 3 bases for V and 4 bases for J; bases not matched to a gene: 18. Germline assignment: CDR1 PRHDT and CDR2 FYEKMQ (reference sequence). The CDR3 sequence is CASSLGRGTGNKVAYGYTF. The CDR3 nucleotides are TGTGCCAGCAGCTTGGGGCGTGGGACAGGGAATAAAGTTGCCTATGGCTACACCTTC.

The J gene is TRBJ1-1, the V gene TRBV12-3 or TRBV12-4; D may be TRBD1 (5 bases). Trimming removed 5 bases at V and 0 bases at J, with 7 bases between. This CDR3 contains 13 residues. CDR3 loop: CASSGALNTEAFF. In DNA form, the CDR3 reads TGTGCCAGCAGTGGGGCCTTGAACACTGAAGCTTTCTTT.

The chain recombines TRBV7-9 with TRBJ2-7; D possibly corresponds to TRBD2 (6 bases). The V and J ends lost 7 bases and 3 bases respectively, with 13 bases between them. Per germline, CDR1 SEHNR and CDR2 FQNEAQ (reference sequence). The CDR3 is 13 amino acids. The CDR3 loop reads CASKGGPDYEQYF. For the CDR3, the DNA is TGTGCCAGCAAGGGAGGTCCAGACTACGAGCAGTACTTC.

The CDR3 reads CASSLAGTGGRQPQHF. The CDR3 DNA reads as TGTGCCAGCAGCTTGGCCGGGACAGGGGGACGGCAGCCCCAGCATTTT. The V call is TRBV5-6, the J call TRBJ1-5; 11 bases are shared with TRBD1. The junction had 6 bases not matched to a gene; V was cut back by 0 bases and J by 7 bases. This CDR3 spans 16 amino acids. Germline V gene data show CDR1 as SGHDT and CDR2 as YYEEEE.

The chain couples TRBV28 to TRBJ1-2; 10 bases map to TRBD1. The J segment lost 4 bases and the V segment lost 4 bases, leaving 9 bases of the junction unmatched. From germline, CDR1 is MDHEN and CDR2 SYDVKM. The CDR3 extends over 16 amino acids. The CDR3 protein is CASSSPGGQGGYGYTF. DNA of the CDR3: TGTGCCAGCAGTTCACCCGGCGGACAGGGGGGCTATGGCTACACCTTC.

The chain combines TRBV10-3 with TRBJ2-3; 7 positions match TRBD2. This CDR3 has 15 amino acids. Germline CDR1 reads ENHRY; CDR2 reads SYGVKD. The ends lost 2 bases at V and 1 base at J; junction bases unmatched: 3. DNA for the CDR3: TGTGCCATCAGTGAGCGGCTAGCGGGCACAGATACGCAGTATTTT. This encodes CAISERLAGTDTQYF.

The rearrangement joins TRBV6-4 to TRBJ2-1; 7 positions agree with TRBD2. Germline CDR1 MRHNA, CDR2 SNTAGT. This CDR3 spans 15 amino acids. The V gene end was trimmed by 0 bases and the J gene end by 4 bases; junction bases not matched to a gene: 3. The CDR3, as DNA: TGTGCCAGCAGTGACTCGAGGCGGGAGTACAATGAGCAGTTCTTC. Translation gives CASSDSRREYNEQFF.

The V and J genes are TRBV3-1 (or the pseudogene TRBV3-2) and TRBJ2-2; 8 nucleotides match TRBD2. The CDR3 runs to 16 residues. CDR1 is LGHDT and CDR2 is YNNKEL in the germline V gene (reference sequence). J was trimmed by 4 bases and V by 0 bases; bases with no gene match: 4. CDR3 bases: TGTGCCAGCAGCCAAGAAGCCAGCGGGAGCACCGGGGAGCTGTTTTTT. Its translation is CASSQEASGSTGELFF.

The gene calls are TRBV5-4 and TRBJ1-2; TRBD1 matches 7 bases. The junction had 8 bases not matched to a gene; V was cut back by 4 bases and J by 8 bases. The germline CDR1 and CDR2 sequences are SGHNT and YYREEE (reference sequence). This CDR3 comprises 13 residues. The CDR3 nucleotides read TGTGCCAGCAGCACGGACAGGTACGGGGGCTACACCTTC. Residues: CASSTDRYGGYTF.

The V gene is TRBV24-1, the J gene TRBJ2-1; TRBD1 matches 9 bases. Germline loops: CDR1 KGHDR, CDR2 SFDVKD. This CDR3 is built from 15 residues. The J segment lost 8 bases and the V segment lost 5 bases, leaving 9 bases of the junction unmatched. The CDR3 reads CATSAPGQGRDEQFF. The CDR3 DNA follows: TGTGCCACCAGTGCCCCGGGACAGGGCAGGGATGAGCAGTTCTTC.

The CDR3 sequence is CATSEGAIDTQYF. The CDR3 DNA reads as TGTGCCACCAGTGAGGGGGCTATAGATACGCAGTATTTT. This chain connects TRBV24-1 to TRBJ2-3, with a weak D call TRBD1 (6 bases). From germline, CDR1 is KGHDR and CDR2 SFDVKD. The CDR3 has 13 amino acids. V shed 4 bases and J shed 5 bases, with 9 bases lying between them.

This rearrangement joins TRBV9 to TRBJ1-1, with 9 bases fitting TRBD1. CDR3 length equals 16 residues. V lost 4 bases and J lost 5; bases outside the gene matches: 12. Germline values: CDR1 SGDLS, CDR2 YYNGEE. DNA of the CDR3: TGTGCCAGCAGCTTAGCCCCGGGGACAGGGATTACTGAAGCTTTCTTT. Translated, it gives CASSLAPGTGITEAFF.

V and J are TRBV11-2 and TRBJ2-3; TRBD2 is a possible D gene (6 bases). V was trimmed by 1 base and J by 0 bases, leaving 8 bases between them. Germline lookup yields CDR1 SGHAT and CDR2 FQNNGV. The CDR3 length is 15 residues. The CDR3 protein is CASSLAGVSTDTQYF. The CDR3 DNA follows: TGTGCCAGCAGCTTAGCGGGGGTTAGCACAGATACGCAGTATTTT.

This clone was seen once. V usage is TRBV4-2 and J usage is TRBJ1-5; D remains unclear. The CDR3 consists of 13 residues. Trimming shortened V by 5 bases and J by 6 bases, and 11 bases separated the two germline ends. Germline V gene data show CDR1 as LGHNA and CDR2 as YNFKEQ. This chain's CDR3 is CASSYQSGQPQHF. CDR3 coding DNA: TGTGCCAGCAGCTACCAGAGCGGTCAGCCCCAGCATTTT.